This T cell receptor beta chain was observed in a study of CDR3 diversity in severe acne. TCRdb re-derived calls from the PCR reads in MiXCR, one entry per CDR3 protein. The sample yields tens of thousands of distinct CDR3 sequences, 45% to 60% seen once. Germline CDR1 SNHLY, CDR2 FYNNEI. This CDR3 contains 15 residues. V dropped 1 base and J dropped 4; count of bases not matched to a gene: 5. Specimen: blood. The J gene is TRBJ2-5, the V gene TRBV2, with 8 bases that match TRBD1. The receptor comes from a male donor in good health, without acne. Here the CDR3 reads CASSEGQGARETQYF. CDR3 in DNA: TGTGCCAGCAGTGAAGGGCAGGGGGCGAGAGAGACCCAGTACTTC.